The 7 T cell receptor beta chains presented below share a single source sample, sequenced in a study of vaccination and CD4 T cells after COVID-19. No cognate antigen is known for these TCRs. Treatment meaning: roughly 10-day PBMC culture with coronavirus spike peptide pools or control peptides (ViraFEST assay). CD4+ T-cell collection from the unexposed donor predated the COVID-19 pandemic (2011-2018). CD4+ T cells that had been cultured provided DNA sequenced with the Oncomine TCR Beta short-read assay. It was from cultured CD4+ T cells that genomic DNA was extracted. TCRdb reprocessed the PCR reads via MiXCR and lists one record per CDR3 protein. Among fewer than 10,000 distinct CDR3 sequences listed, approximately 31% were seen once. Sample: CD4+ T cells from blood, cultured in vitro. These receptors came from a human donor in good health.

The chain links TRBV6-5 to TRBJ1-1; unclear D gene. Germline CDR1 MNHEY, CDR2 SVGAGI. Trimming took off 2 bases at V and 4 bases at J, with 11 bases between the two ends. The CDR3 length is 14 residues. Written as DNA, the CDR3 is TGTGCCAGCAGTTACGGGGAATGGGGCACTGAAGCTTTCTTT. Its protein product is CASSYGEWGTEAFF.

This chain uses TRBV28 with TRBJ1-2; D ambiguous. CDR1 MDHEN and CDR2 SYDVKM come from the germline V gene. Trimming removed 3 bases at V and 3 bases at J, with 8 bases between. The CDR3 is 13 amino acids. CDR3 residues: CASSFLADYGYTF. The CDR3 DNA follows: TGTGCCAGCAGTTTCCTGGCAGACTATGGCTACACCTTC.

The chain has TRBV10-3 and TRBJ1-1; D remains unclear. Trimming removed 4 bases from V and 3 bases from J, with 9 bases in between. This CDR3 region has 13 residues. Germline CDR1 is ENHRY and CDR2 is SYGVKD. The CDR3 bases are TGTGCCATCAGTGCGGAGTCTCACACTGAAGCTTTCTTT. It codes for CAISAESHTEAFF.

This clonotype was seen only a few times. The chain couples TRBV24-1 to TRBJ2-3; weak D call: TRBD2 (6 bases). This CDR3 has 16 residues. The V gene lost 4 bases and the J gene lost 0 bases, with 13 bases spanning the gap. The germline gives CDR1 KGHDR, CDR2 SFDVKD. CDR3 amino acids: CATSDPGVGSTDTQYF. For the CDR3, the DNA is TGTGCCACCAGTGACCCGGGGGTCGGGAGCACAGATACGCAGTATTTT.

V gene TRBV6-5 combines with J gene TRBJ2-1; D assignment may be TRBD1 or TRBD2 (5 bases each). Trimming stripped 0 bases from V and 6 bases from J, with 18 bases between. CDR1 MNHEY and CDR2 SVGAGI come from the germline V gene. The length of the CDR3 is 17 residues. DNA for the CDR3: TGTGCCAGCAGTTACTCGGGACGCCAAGGTAAACGCAATGAGCAGTTCTTC. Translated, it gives CASSYSGRQGKRNEQFF.

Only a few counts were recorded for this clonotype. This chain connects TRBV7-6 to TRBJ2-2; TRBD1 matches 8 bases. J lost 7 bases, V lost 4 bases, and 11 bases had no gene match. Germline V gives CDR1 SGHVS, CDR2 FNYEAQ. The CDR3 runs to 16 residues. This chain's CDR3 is CASSSHPGGSVGELFF. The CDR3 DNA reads TGTGCCAGCAGCTCACATCCAGGGGGCAGTGTCGGGGAGCTGTTTTTT.

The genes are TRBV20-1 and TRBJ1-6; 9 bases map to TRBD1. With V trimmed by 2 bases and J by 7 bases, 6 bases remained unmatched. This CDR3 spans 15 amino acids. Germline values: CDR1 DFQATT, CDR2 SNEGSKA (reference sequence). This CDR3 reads CSARTRQGGNSPLHF. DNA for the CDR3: TGCAGTGCTAGAACACGACAGGGGGGGAATTCACCCCTCCACTTT.